This TCR beta chain was observed in a study of response to subunit inactivated influenza vaccine. TCRdb used MiXCR to reprocess the RT-PCR reads, holding one entry per CDR3 protein. This sample has about 540,000 distinct CDR3 sequences, with approximately 20% found just once. This sample also belongs to another study, concerning T cells expressing NK-cell markers. Turning to that study: A 5'RACE template switching approach incorporating UMIs was used to make TCR beta cDNA. Among eight sequenced donors, seven carried HCMV seropositivity while one was seronegative. Restricting sorting to alpha-beta TCR T cells was achieved in several experiments by an anti-gamma-delta TCR antibody. These same clonotypes (in a few donors) also led the CD3+CD56-NKG2C+ fraction. Whether expanded NKG2C+ T cell clones recognized HCMV stayed uncertain.

The starting material was CD4+ T cells sorted from PBMCs, obtained approximately 12 days after vaccination. This clonotype was obtained from a man aged 50 to 59 who received an inactivated influenza vaccine.

In nucleotides, the CDR3 is TGCGCCAGCAGCCATGGTAGCGGGGCAGATACGCAGTATTTT. Residues: CASSHGSGADTQYF. The chain has TRBV4-3 and TRBJ2-3; 8 bases fit TRBD2. Germline-derived CDR1 and CDR2 are LGHNA and YSLEER. J gave up 4 bases and V 3 bases, and 3 bases lay outside the gene matches. This CDR3 is 14 amino acids long.